This T cell receptor (beta chain) was sequenced during a study of CD8 T cells in Susac syndrome. Reverse transcription of roughly 0.5 to 1 ug RNA used random hexamers. Multiplex PCR with immunoSEQ amplified the TCR beta CDR3 across 54 Vbeta and 13 Jbeta. TCRdb re-derived calls from the immunoSEQ multiplex PCR reads in MiXCR, one entry per CDR3 protein. Seen here are 25,000 to 30,000 distinct CDR3 sequences, less than 95% observed once, and the top ten hold 0.27%. TEMRA cells were FACS-enriched, and CD8+ and CD4+ T cells were isolated negatively. Whole-study results and caveats: It was acknowledged by the study that relatively few individuals were included in its TCR sequencing and HLA analysis.

A remark on this clonotype: Its antigen is as yet unknown.

Sequencing was performed on CD8+ T cells from PBMCs. The clonotype comes from a human donor in good health.

CDR3 sequence: CASSSGGRNEQFF. The CDR3 region has the DNA TGTGCCAGCAGCTCTGGGGGGAGGAATGAGCAGTTCTTC. The V and J genes are TRBV9 and TRBJ2-1; D might be TRBD2 (6 bases). The V gene lost 4 bases and the J gene lost 7 bases, with 12 bases spanning the gap. The CDR3 loop spans 13 amino acids. Germline V gene data show CDR1 as SGDLS and CDR2 as YYNGEE.